The 30 T cell receptor beta chains below come from one sample, sequenced in a study of T-cell memory formation after mild COVID-19. Each CDR3 protein is one row after TCRdb ran MiXCR on the 5' RACE reads. The sample consists of more than 250,000 distinct CDR3 sequences, roughly 16% of them appearing once. The sequenced sample consisted of PBMCs or a T cell subset sorted from them (not recorded which). The receptors were gathered from a man aged 18 to 29 who had mild COVID-19 (a few samples of this study predate the infection). Cell type and time point are not known.

In DNA form, the CDR3 reads TGTGCCAGTAGTAGCCCGGGACAGTGGAATGAGCAGTTCTTC. The encoded protein is CASSSPGQWNEQFF. J is TRBJ2-1 and V is TRBV19; 7 bases fit TRBD1. The CDR3 covers 14 residues. V trimming: 4 bases; J trimming: 7 bases; junction bases outside the gene matches: 7. The germline CDR1 and CDR2 sequences are LNHDA and SQIVND (reference sequence). Full variable domain (missing parts from reference TRBV19 and TRBJ2-1): DGGITQSPKYLFRKEGQNVTLSCEQNLNHDAMYWYRQDPGQGLRLIYYSQIVNDFQKGDIAEGYSVSREKKESFPLTVTSAQKNPTAFYLCASSSPGQWNEQFFGPGTRLTVL.

This clonotype was counted a single time. The J gene is TRBJ1-1, the V gene TRBV20-1; D might be TRBD1 (5 bases). V lost 6 bases and J 4 bases, leaving 15 bases between the germline ends. The CDR3 is made up of 13 amino acids. Germline-derived CDR1 and CDR2 are DFQATT and SNEGSKA (reference sequence). The CDR3 spells CSAKGRRTTEAFF. The CDR3 bases are TGCAGTGCAAAGGGGCGGAGGACCACTGAAGCTTTCTTT.

The genes are TRBV11-2 and TRBJ2-7; D is undetermined. The CDR3 consists of 13 residues. CDR1 is SGHAT, CDR2 FQNNGV, per germline. V shed 5 bases and J shed 4 bases, with 12 bases lying between them. The CDR3 sequence: CASSAISRYEQYF. The CDR3 DNA follows: TGTGCCAGCAGCGCAATCAGTCGGTACGAGCAGTACTTC.

The chain recombines TRBV6-2 or TRBV6-3 with TRBJ1-6; a possible D gene is TRBD1 (5 bases). V lost 5 bases, J lost 7 bases, and 18 bases lay in between. CDR3 size: 16 residues. Germline V gene sequence: CDR1 MNHEY, CDR2 SVGEGT. In DNA, the CDR3 is TGTGCCAGCAGTCCATTTGGGACCGACTCCAATTCACCCCTCCACTTT. This codes for CASSPFGTDSNSPLHF.

This clonotype was seen a few times. This chain uses TRBV6-5 with TRBJ2-7, with D uncertain. This CDR3 is built from 9 residues. V dropped 8 bases and J dropped 3 bases, with 2 bases sitting between them. CDR1 is MNHEY and CDR2 is SVGAGI in the germline V gene. CDR3: CASGYEQYF. CDR3 bases: TGTGCCAGCGGCTACGAGCAGTACTTC.

This clonotype appeared a few times. The chain has TRBV2 and TRBJ1-4; TRBD1 is a possible D gene (5 bases). The V end was cut by 6 bases, the J end by 1 base, with 12 bases between. CDR3 length: 15 amino acids. CDR1 is SNHLY and CDR2 is FYNNEI in the germline V gene. DNA of the CDR3: TGTGCCAGCAGCCGCCCAGGGAGAACTAATGAAAAACTGTTTTTT. Protein product: CASSRPGRTNEKLFF. Looking up the rest from reference TRBV2 and TRBJ1-4 gives the full variable domain: EPEVTQTPSHQVTQMGQEVILRCVPISNHLYFYWYRQILGQKVEFLVSFYNNEISEKSEIFDDQFSVERPDGSNFTLKIRSTKLEDSAMYFCASSRPGRTNEKLFFGSGTQLSVL.

This clonotype turned up a few times. This chain uses TRBV5-1 with TRBJ1-1, with a weak D call TRBD1 (6 bases). Trimming cost V 1 base and J 4 bases, with 11 bases left between them. The CDR3 consists of 14 residues. Germline assignment: CDR1 SGHRS and CDR2 YFSETQ. The CDR3 protein is CASSLNRVGTEAFF. The CDR3 region has the DNA TGCGCCAGCAGCTTGAACAGGGTGGGCACTGAAGCTTTCTTT.

The genes are TRBV7-2 and TRBJ1-2; 8 bases match TRBD1. Losses at the gene ends were 8 bases for V and 7 bases for J; bases not matched to a gene: 12. The germline CDR1 and CDR2 sequences are SGHTA and FQGNSA. CDR3 length: 14 amino acids. Here the CDR3 DNA reads TGTGCCAGCGTCGCAGGGGGCTTCTCCCCTGGCTACACCTTC. This codes for CASVAGGFSPGYTF.

The V gene is TRBV4-3, the J gene TRBJ2-2, with 9 nucleotides matching TRBD1. The V gene's germline CDR1 is LGHNA and CDR2 YSLEER. The CDR3 is made up of 16 amino acids. The J segment lost 3 bases and the V segment lost 1 base, leaving 3 bases of the junction unmatched. The DNA for the CDR3 is TGCGCCAGCAGCCAAGGACAGGGGGATTACACCGGGGAGCTGTTTTTT. Translating gives CASSQGQGDYTGELFF.

This clonotype was detected only a few times. The chain is built from TRBV7-9 and TRBJ2-7; weak D call: TRBD1 (6 bases). With 4 bases removed from V and 7 bases from J, the gap between germline ends came to 11 bases. This CDR3 region has 12 residues. Germline CDR1 is SEHNR and CDR2 is FQNEAQ (reference sequence). The CDR3 spells CASSYGGGEQYF. DNA of the CDR3: TGTGCCAGCAGCTATGGGGGCGGAGAGCAGTACTTC.

The chain recombines TRBV7-9 with TRBJ2-1, with D maybe TRBD1 (7 bases). The CDR3 consists of 16 residues. The germline V gene encodes CDR1 SEHNR and CDR2 FQNEAQ (reference sequence). Trimming took 4 bases from V and 6 from J, leaving 19 bases between them. DNA of the CDR3: TGTGCCAGCAGCTCCGCCTTGGACAGGCGGGGCAATGAGCAGTTCTTC. Residues: CASSSALDRRGNEQFF.

The chain has TRBV10-1 and TRBJ1-1, with TRBD1 as a possible D gene (6 bases). CDR1 and CDR2 from the germline V gene are WNHNN and SYGVQD (reference sequence). This CDR3 spans 14 amino acids. The V end was cut by 6 bases, the J end by 4 bases, with 15 bases between. This CDR3 is CASSPNGGPTEAFF. The CDR3 region has the DNA TGCGCCAGCAGCCCAAATGGGGGGCCCACTGAAGCTTTCTTT.

This clonotype appeared many times. This rearrangement joins TRBV5-1 to TRBJ1-6; D is unresolved. Trimming removed 8 bases from V and 6 bases from J, with 18 bases in between. The CDR3 contains 15 residues. Germline assignment: CDR1 SGHRS and CDR2 YFSETQ. The CDR3 protein is CASRPLGLLNSPLHF. DNA for the CDR3: TGCGCCAGTCGCCCTTTAGGGCTCCTTAATTCACCCCTCCACTTT.

The chain employs TRBV20-1 and TRBJ2-7; the D gene is possibly TRBD1 (6 bases). Trimming removed 3 bases at V and 0 bases at J, with 12 bases between. The CDR3 totals 14 residues. Germline V lookup: CDR1 DFQATT, CDR2 SNEGSKA (reference sequence). CDR3 in DNA: TGCAGTGCTAGGAGGGGGTCGGGCTCCTACGAGCAGTACTTC. Its protein product is CSARRGSGSYEQYF.

This clonotype was seen only a few times. The CDR3 here is CASRMGYGDTSNIQYF. In nucleotides, the CDR3 is TGCGCCAGCCGGATGGGGTACGGGGATACCTCGAACATTCAGTACTTC. The V call is TRBV5-1, the J call TRBJ2-4, with a tentative D call TRBD2 (5 bases). The V gene lost 7 bases and the J gene lost 7 bases, with 24 bases spanning the gap. The CDR3 extends over 16 amino acids. CDR1 SGHRS and CDR2 YFSETQ come from the germline V gene.

This clonotype was seen more than once but under ten times. The rearrangement links TRBV6-6 to TRBJ1-3; a possible D gene is TRBD1 (6 bases). This CDR3 comprises 14 residues. The germline gives CDR1 MNHNY, CDR2 SVGAGI (reference sequence). V was pared by 5 bases and J by 0 bases, with 8 bases between. Written as DNA, the CDR3 is TGTGCCAGCAGTCAGGGGTCCTCTGGAAACACCATATATTTT. Protein: CASSQGSSGNTIYF.

This chain connects TRBV4-3 to TRBJ2-4; a possible D gene is TRBD2 (7 bases). CDR1 and CDR2 (germline): LGHNA, YSLEER. V was clipped by 4 bases and J by 8 bases, with 15 bases between them. The CDR3 is 14 amino acids. CDR3 protein: CASSLGGGSDIQYF. In DNA, the CDR3 is TGCGCCAGCAGCCTAGGGGGGGGTTCTGACATTCAGTACTTC.

This rearrangement joins TRBV20-1 to TRBJ2-3, with D unclear. CDR1 is DFQATT and CDR2 is SNEGSKA in the germline V gene (reference sequence). Trimming removed 6 bases from V and 6 bases from J, with 10 bases in between. The CDR3 has 11 amino acids. DNA for the CDR3: TGCAGTGCCGAAATCCAGGATACGCAGTATTTT. Amino acids: CSAEIQDTQYF.

In its sample, this clonotype was seen a few times. The V gene is TRBV6-2 or TRBV6-3, the J gene TRBJ2-7, with 10 bases aligning to TRBD2. The germline V gene has CDR1 MNHEY and CDR2 SVGEGT. CDR3 length equals 16 residues. Trimming cost V 6 bases and J 0 bases; bases outside gene matches: 8. CDR3 sequence reads: CASRRPGLASSYEQYF. The CDR3 DNA sequence: TGTGCCAGCAGACGTCCGGGACTAGCGAGCTCCTACGAGCAGTACTTC.

This clonotype was recorded many times. The genes are TRBV7-8 and TRBJ1-1, with 10 bases fitting TRBD1. The J segment lost 5 bases and the V segment lost 4 bases, leaving 4 bases of the junction unmatched. There are 14 residues in the CDR3. The germline V gene has CDR1 SGHVS and CDR2 FQNEAQ. The CDR3, as DNA: TGTGCCAGCAGCTCGGGACAGGGGTGGACTGAAGCTTTCTTT. Protein product: CASSSGQGWTEAFF.

This clonotype was counted ten times or more. The chain carries TRBV4-1 and TRBJ1-5; no firm D call. The CDR3 is made up of 15 amino acids. The V gene's germline CDR1 is MGHRA and CDR2 YSYEKL. The ends were cut back, 0 bases at V and 4 bases at J, with 10 bases in the middle. Here the CDR3 reads CASSQEFGANQPQHF. The CDR3 DNA follows: TGCGCCAGCAGCCAAGAGTTTGGAGCTAATCAGCCCCAGCATTTT.

This clonotype was found many times. V and J are TRBV9 and TRBJ1-5; D is uncertain. V was cut by 0 bases and J by 2 bases, with 12 bases left in between. Germline lookup yields CDR1 SGDLS and CDR2 YYNGEE. CDR3 length: 16 amino acids. This CDR3 is CASSVENGEGNQPQHF. CDR3 nucleotide sequence: TGTGCCAGCAGCGTAGAGAACGGGGAGGGCAATCAGCCCCAGCATTTT.

The V call is TRBV4-1, the J call TRBJ2-7, with D unclear. V lost 2 bases, J lost 6 bases, and 11 bases lay in between. From germline, CDR1 is MGHRA and CDR2 YSYEKL. The CDR3 consists of 13 residues. CDR3 region: CASSQRAAGEQYV. Written as DNA, the CDR3 is TGCGCCAGCAGCCAACGGGCTGCCGGCGAGCAGTACGTC.

The V gene is TRBV20-1, the J gene TRBJ2-7; the D call may be TRBD1 or TRBD2 (5 bases each). CDR1 and CDR2 (germline): DFQATT, SNEGSKA (reference sequence). Trimming took off 3 bases at V and 4 bases at J, with 16 bases between the two ends. CDR3 length: 14 amino acids. The CDR3 bases are TGCAGTGCTAGGGGGGACGTCGCCAAATACGAGCAGTACGTC. Protein sequence: CSARGDVAKYEQYV.

This clonotype occurred a few times. The chain recombines TRBV12-3 or TRBV12-4 with TRBJ2-5; D may be TRBD2 (6 bases). This CDR3 is built from 15 residues. Trimming cost V 3 bases and J 4 bases, with 15 bases left between them. Here the CDR3 DNA reads TGTGCCAGCAGTTTGATTCAGGGAGGAGGAGAGACCCAGTACTTC. Translated, it gives CASSLIQGGGETQYF.

This chain uses TRBV3-1 with TRBJ2-1, with a possible D match to TRBD1 (6 bases). Germline V gene lookup returns CDR1 LGHDT and CDR2 YNNKEL (reference sequence). The CDR3 sequence is 15 residues long. The V end lost 4 bases, the J end lost 6 bases, and 16 bases lay between the germline ends. CDR3 sequence (DNA): TGTGCCAGCAGCCCCCAGGGGCTTCGCGCCAATGAGCAGTTCTTC. It yields the protein CASSPQGLRANEQFF.

This rearrangement joins TRBV6-5 to TRBJ1-3, with D perhaps matching TRBD1 (6 bases). The germline V gene encodes CDR1 MNHEY and CDR2 SVGAGI. There are 13 residues in the CDR3. Trimming stripped 5 bases from V and 8 bases from J, with 13 bases between. The CDR3 is CASSTQGGDTIYF. As DNA, the CDR3 is TGTGCCAGCAGTACCCAAGGGGGGGACACCATATATTTT.

The rearrangement uses TRBV4-3 and TRBJ2-1; TRBD2 matches 9 bases. The CDR3 covers 15 residues. CDR1 and CDR2 from the germline V gene are LGHNA and YSLEER. J was trimmed by 8 bases and V by 3 bases; bases with no gene match: 8. This chain's CDR3 is CASSQGAGGAYEQFF. In DNA form, the CDR3 reads TGCGCCAGCAGCCAGGGTGCGGGGGGGGCGTATGAGCAGTTCTTC.

This clonotype turned up a few times. The CDR3 region has the DNA TGTGCCAGCACCCGCCTCCTCTCCAATGGCTACACCTTC. This gives the protein CASTRLLSNGYTF. The chain recombines TRBV5-5 with TRBJ1-2; no clear D. The CDR3 contains 13 residues. Germline values: CDR1 SGHKS, CDR2 YYEKEE (reference sequence). V was trimmed by 6 bases and J by 6 bases, leaving 15 bases between them.

The chain combines TRBV7-8 with TRBJ2-5; D tentatively fits TRBD1 or TRBD2 (6 bases each). Trimming pared 5 bases from V and 4 bases from J, leaving 17 bases between. Germline values: CDR1 SGHVS, CDR2 FQNEAQ. There are 15 residues in the CDR3. The CDR3 bases are TGTGCCAGCAGCACCGAAAGAGGGGGGAGAGAGACCCAGTACTTC. Amino acids: CASSTERGGRETQYF.